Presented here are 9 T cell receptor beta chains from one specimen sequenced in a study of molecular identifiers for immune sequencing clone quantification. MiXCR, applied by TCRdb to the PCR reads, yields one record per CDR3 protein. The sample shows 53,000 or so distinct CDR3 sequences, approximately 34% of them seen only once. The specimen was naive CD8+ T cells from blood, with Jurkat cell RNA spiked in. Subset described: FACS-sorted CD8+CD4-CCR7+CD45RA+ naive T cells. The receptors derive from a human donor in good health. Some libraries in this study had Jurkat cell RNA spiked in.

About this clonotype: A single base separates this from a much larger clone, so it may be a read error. In DNA, the CDR3 is TGCGCCAGCAGCGCAACAGGGGGCACTGAAAAACTGTTATTT. It translates to CASSATGGTEKLLF. The chain uses TRBV5-1 and TRBJ1-4; 9 nucleotides line up with TRBD1. Germline CDR1 reads SGHRS; CDR2 reads YFSETQ. The CDR3 runs 14 residues.

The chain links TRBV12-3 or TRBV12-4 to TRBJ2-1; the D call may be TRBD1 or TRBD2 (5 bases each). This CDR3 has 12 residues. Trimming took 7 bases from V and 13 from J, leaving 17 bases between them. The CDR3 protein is CASTKAGTSQFF. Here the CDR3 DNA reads TGTGCCAGCACCAAAGCCGGGACCAGCCAGTTCTTC.

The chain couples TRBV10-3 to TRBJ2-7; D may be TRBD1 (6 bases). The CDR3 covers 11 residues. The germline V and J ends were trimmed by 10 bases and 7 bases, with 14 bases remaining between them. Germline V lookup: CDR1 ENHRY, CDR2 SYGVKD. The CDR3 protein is CATGHSREQYF. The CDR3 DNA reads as TGTGCCACGGGACATTCCAGGGAGCAGTACTTC.

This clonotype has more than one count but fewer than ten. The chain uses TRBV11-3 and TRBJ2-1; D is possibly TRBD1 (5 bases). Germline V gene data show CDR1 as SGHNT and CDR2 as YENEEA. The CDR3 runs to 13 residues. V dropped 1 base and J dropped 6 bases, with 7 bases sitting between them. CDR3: CASSLGQPNEQFF. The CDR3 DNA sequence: TGTGCCAGCAGCTTAGGACAGCCCAATGAGCAGTTCTTC.

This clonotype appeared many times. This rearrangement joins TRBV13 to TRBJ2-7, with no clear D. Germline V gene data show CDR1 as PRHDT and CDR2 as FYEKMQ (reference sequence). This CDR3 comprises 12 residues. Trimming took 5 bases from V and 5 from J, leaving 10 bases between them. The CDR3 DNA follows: TGTGCCAGCAGCGCCCCAGGCAACGAGCAGTACTTC. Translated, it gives CASSAPGNEQYF.

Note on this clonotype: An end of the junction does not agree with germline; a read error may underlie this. CDR3 residues: CSLGPLTGGLIF. The CDR3 DNA reads as TGCAGTTTAGGACCGCTCACCGGGGGGCTGATTTTT. The chain carries TRBV20-1 and TRBJ2-2, with a tentative D call TRBD2 (7 bases). The length of the CDR3 is 12 residues. CDR1 is DFQATT, CDR2 SNEGSKA, per germline (reference sequence).

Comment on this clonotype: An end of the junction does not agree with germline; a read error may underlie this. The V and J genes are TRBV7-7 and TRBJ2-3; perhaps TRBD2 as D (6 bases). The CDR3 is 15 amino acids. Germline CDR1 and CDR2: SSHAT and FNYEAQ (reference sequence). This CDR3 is CASSRSLGLTDTQYF. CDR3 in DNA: TGTGCTAGCAGCCGTAGTTTGGGACTGACAGATACGCAGTATTTT.

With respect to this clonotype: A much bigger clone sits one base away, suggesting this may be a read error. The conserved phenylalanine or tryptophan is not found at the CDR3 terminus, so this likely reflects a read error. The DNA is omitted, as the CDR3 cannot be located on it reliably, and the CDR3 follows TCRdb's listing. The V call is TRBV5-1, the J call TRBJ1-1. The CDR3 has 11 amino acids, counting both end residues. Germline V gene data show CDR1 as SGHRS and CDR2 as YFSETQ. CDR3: CASSLASQSFI.

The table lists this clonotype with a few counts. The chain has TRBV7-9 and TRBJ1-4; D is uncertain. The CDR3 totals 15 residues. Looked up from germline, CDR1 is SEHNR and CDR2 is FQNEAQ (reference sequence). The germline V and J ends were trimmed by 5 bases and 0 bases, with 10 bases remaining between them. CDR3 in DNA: TGTGCCAGCAGCGGAACAGTTACAACTAATGAAAAACTGTTTTTT. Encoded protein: CASSGTVTTNEKLFF.